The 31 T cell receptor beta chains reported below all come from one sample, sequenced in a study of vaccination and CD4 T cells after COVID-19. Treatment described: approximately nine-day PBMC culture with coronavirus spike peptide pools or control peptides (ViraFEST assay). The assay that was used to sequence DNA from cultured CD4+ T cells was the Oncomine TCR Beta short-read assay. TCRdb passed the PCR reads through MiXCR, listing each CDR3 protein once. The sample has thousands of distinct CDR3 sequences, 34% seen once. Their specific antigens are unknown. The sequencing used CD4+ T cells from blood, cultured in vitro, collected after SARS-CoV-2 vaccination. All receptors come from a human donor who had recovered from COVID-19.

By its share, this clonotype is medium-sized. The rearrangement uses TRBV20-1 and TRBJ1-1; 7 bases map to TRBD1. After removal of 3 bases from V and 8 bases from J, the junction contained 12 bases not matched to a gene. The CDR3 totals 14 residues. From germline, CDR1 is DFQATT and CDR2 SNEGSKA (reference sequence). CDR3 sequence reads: CSASSPGGVGEAFF. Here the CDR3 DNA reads TGCAGTGCTAGCTCCCCAGGGGGGGTAGGGGAAGCTTTCTTT.

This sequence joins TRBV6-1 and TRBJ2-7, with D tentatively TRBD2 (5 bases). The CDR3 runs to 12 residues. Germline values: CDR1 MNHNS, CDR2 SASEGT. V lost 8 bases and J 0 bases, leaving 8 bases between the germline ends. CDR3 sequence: CASRGLSYEQYF. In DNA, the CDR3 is TGTGCCAGCCGAGGGCTCTCCTACGAGCAGTACTTC.

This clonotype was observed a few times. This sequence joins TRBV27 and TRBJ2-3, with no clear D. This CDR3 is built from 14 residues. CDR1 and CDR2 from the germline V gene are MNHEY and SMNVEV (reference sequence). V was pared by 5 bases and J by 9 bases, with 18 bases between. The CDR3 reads CASSAVLHWRTQYF. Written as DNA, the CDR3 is TGTGCCAGCAGTGCCGTCCTCCATTGGCGGACGCAGTATTTT.

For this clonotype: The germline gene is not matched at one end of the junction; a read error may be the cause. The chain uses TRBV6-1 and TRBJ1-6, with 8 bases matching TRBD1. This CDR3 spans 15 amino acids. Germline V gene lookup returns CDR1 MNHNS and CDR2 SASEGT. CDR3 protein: CASSAGQAYNSPRHF. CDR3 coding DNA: TGTGCCAGCAGTGCGGGACAGGCCTATAATTCACCCCGCCACTTT.

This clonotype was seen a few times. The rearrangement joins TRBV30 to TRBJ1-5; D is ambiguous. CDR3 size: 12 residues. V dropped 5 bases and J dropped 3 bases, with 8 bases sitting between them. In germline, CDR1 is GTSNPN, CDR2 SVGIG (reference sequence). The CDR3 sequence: CAWRQNNQPQHF. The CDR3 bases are TGTGCCTGGCGGCAGAACAATCAGCCCCAGCATTTT.

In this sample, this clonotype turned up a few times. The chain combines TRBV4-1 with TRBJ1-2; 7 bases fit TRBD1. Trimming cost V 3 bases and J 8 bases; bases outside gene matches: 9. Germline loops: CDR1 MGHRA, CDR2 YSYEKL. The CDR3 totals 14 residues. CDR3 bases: TGCGCCAGCAGCCATATAGGACAGGCTGCCGGCTACACCTTC. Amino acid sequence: CASSHIGQAAGYTF.

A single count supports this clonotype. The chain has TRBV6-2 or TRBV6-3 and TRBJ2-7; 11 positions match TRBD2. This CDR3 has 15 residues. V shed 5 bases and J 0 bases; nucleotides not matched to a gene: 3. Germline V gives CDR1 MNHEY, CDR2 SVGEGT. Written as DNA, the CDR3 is TGTGCCAGCAGTGCTAGCGGGGGGTCCTCCTACGAGCAGTACTTC. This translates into CASSASGGSSYEQYF.

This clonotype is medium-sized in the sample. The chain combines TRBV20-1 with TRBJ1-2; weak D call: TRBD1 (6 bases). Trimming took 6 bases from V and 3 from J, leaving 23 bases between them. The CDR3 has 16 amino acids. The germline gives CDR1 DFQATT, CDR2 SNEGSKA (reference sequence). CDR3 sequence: CSARRDMWDQDYGYTF. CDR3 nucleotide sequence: TGCAGTGCACGGCGGGACATGTGGGACCAGGACTATGGCTACACCTTC.

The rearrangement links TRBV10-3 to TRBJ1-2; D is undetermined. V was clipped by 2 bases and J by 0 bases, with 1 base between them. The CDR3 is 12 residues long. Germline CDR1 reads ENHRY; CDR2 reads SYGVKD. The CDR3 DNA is TGTGCCATCAGTGAGACTAACTATGGCTACACCTTC. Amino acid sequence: CAISETNYGYTF.

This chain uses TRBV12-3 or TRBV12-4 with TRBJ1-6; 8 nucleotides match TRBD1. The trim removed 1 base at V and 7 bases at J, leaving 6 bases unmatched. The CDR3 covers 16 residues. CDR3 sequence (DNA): TGTGCCAGCAGTTTAGGGACAGGGATTCCGAATTCACCCCTCCACTTT. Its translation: CASSLGTGIPNSPLHF.

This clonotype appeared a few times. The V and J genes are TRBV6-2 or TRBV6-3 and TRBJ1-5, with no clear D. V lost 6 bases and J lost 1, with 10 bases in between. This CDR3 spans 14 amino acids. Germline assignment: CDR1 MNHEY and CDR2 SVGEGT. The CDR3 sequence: CASSRGPSNQPQHF. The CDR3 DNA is TGTGCCAGCAGCCGCGGACCGAGCAATCAGCCCCAGCATTTT.

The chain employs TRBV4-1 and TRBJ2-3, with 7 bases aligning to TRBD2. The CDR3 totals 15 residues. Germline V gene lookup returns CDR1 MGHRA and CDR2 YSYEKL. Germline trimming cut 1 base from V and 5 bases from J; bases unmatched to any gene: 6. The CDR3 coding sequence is TGCGCCAGCAGCCAAGGTCGCGGGAGAGAAGATACGCAGTATTTT. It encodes CASSQGRGREDTQYF.

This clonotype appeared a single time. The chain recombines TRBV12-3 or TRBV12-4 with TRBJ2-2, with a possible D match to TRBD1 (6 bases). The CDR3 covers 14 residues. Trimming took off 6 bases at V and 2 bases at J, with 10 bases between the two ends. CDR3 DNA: TGTGCCAGCAGGACCGGGACAAACACCGGGGAGCTGTTTTTT. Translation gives CASRTGTNTGELFF.

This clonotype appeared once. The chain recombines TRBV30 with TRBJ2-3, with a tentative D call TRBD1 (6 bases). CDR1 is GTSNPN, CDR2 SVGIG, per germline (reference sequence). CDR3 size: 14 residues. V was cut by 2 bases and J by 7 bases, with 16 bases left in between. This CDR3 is CAWSPFLGAHTQYF. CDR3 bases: TGTGCCTGGAGTCCCTTTTTGGGGGCACATACGCAGTATTTT.

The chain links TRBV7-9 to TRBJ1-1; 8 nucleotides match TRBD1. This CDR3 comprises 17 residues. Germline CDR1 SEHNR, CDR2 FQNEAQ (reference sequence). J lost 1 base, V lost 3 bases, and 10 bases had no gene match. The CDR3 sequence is CASSLERTGRRNTEAFF. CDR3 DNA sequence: TGTGCCAGCAGCTTGGAGAGGACAGGGAGGAGGAACACTGAAGCTTTCTTT. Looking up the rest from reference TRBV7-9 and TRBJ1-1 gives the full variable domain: DTGVSQNPRHKITKRGQNVTFRCDPISEHNRLYWYRQTLGQGPEFLTYFQNEAQLEKSRLLSDRFSAERPKGSFSTLEIQRTEQGDSAMYLCASSLERTGRRNTEAFFGQGTRLTVV.

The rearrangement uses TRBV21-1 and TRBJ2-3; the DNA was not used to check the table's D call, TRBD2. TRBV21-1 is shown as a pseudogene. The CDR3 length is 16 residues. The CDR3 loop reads CASSKDTSGSADTQYF. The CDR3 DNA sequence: TGTGCCAGCAGCAAAGATACTAGTGGGTCCGCAGATACGCAGTATTTT.

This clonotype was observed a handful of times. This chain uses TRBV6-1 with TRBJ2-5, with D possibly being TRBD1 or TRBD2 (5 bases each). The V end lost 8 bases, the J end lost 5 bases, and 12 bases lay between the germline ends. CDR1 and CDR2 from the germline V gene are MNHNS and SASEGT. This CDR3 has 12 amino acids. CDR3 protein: CASGTGRETQYF. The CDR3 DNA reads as TGTGCCAGCGGGACCGGGCGCGAGACCCAGTACTTC.

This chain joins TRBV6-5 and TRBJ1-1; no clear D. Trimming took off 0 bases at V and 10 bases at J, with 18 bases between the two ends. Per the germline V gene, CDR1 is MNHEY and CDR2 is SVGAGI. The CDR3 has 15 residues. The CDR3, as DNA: TGTGCCAGCAGTTACTCCCCGGGTCAAAGTGATGGAGCTTTCTTT. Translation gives CASSYSPGQSDGAFF.

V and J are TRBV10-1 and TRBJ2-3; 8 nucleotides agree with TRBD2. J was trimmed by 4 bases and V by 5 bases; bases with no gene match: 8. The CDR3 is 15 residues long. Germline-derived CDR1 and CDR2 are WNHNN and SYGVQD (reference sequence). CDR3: CASSTGTREADTQYF. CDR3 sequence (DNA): TGCGCCAGCAGTACCGGGACTAGGGAGGCAGATACGCAGTATTTT.

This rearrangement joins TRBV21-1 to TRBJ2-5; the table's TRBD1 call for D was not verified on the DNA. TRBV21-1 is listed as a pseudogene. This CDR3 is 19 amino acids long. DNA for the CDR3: TGTGCCAGCAGCAAACTGGGGCGGAATGGGACAGGGCTGTTGGAGACCCAGTACTTC. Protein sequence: CASSKLGRNGTGLLETQYF.

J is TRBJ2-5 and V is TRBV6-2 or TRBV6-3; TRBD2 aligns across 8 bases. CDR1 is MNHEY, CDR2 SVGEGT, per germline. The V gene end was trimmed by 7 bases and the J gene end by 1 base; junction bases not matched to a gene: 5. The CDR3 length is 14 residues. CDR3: CASIRAGGQETQYF. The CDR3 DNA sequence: TGTGCCAGCATACGGGCGGGGGGCCAAGAGACCCAGTACTTC.

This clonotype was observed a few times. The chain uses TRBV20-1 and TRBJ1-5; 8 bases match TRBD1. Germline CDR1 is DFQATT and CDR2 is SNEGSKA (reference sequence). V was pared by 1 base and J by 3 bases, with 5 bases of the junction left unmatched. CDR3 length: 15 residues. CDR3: CSARATGVINQPQHF. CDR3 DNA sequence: TGCAGTGCTAGAGCGACAGGGGTGATCAATCAGCCCCAGCATTTT.

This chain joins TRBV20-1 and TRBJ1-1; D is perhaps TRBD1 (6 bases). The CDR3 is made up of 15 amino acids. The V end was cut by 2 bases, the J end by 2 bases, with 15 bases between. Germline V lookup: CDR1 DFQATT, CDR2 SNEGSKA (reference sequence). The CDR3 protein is CSARRGGKTNTEAFF. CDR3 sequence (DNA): TGCAGTGCTAGAAGGGGGGGCAAAACTAACACTGAAGCTTTCTTT.

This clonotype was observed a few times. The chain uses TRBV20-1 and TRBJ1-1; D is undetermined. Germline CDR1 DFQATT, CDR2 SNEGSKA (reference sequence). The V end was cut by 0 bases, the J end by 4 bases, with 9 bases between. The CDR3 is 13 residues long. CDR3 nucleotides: TGCAGTGCTAGAGATCTCATCGGCACTGAAGCTTTCTTT. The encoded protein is CSARDLIGTEAFF.

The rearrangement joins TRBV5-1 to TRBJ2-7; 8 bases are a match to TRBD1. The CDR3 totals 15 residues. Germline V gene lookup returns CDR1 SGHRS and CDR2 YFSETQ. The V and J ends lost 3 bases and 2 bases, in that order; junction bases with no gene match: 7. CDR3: CASSSPLTGAYEQYF. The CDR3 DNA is TGCGCCAGCAGCTCGCCCTTGACAGGGGCCTACGAGCAGTACTTC.

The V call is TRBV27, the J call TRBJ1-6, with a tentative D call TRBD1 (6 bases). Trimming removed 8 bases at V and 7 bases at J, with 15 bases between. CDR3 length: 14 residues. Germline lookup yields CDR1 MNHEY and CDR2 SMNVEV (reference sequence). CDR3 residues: CASGRGGANSPLHF. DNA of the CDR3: TGTGCCAGCGGTCGCGGGGGGGCGAATTCACCCCTCCACTTT.

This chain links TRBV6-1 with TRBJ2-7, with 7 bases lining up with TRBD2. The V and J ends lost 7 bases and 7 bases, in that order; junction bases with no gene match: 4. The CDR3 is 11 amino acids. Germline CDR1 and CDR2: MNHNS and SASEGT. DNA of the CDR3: TGTGCCAGCACCCAGGGAGGGGAGCAGTACTTC. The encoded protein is CASTQGGEQYF.

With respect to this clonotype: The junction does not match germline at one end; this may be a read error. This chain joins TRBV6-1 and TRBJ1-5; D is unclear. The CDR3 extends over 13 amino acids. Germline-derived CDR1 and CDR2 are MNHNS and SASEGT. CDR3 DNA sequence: TGTGCCTGCAGTGAACCTGGCAATCAGCCCCAGCATTTT. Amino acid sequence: CACSEPGNQPQHF.

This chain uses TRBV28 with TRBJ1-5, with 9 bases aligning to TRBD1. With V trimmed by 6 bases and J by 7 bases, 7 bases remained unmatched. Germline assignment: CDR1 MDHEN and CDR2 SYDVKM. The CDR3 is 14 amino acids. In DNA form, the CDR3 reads TGTGCCAGCAGCTCGGACAGGGGAGAACAGCCCCAGCATTTT. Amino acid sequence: CASSSDRGEQPQHF.

CDR3: CASSLVGESQPQHF. The CDR3 DNA follows: TGTGCCAGCAGCTTAGTGGGGGAGAGTCAGCCCCAGCATTTT. The chain combines TRBV7-2 with TRBJ1-5, with D possibly matching TRBD1 (5 bases). CDR1 is SGHTA, CDR2 FQGNSA, per germline. The CDR3 has 14 amino acids. The V end was cut by 1 base, the J end by 6 bases, with 10 bases between.

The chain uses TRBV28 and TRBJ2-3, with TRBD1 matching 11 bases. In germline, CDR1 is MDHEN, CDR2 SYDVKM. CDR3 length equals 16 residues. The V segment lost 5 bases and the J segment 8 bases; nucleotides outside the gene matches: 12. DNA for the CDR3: TGTGCCAGCAGTCCCATAGGACAGGGGGCGGGTGGTACGCAGTATTTT. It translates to CASSPIGQGAGGTQYF.